This T cell receptor beta chain was identified in a study of blood T cell repertoires in COVID-19. Study background: The United States, Italy and Spain provided the acute and convalescent COVID-19 samples. From T cells, B-cell-depleted T cells, or PBMCs came the material, which was cDNA or gDNA.

Trimming stripped 6 bases from V and 7 bases from J, with 26 bases between. The CDR3 totals 17 residues. Germline V lookup: CDR1 SGHTS, CDR2 YDEGEE. The authors' processing: Quantification of nucleated cells was approximated via reference gene primer amplification. Clones were sequenced by immunoSEQ multiplex PCR, and TCRdb holds only the in-frame ones, with some missing. Clone size and V and J calls were adopted from that table, with D and trimming inferred from the DNA. The sample carries some 120,000 clones, 84% recorded once. Material for sequencing was peripheral blood. This TCR came from a woman aged 25 to 39 who had recovered from COVID-19. The V and J genes are TRBV5-8 and TRBJ2-1; maybe TRBD1 (7 bases). CDR3 region: CASNSRERQGQGNEQFF. DNA for the CDR3: TGTGCCAGCAATAGCCGGGAGAGACAGGGTCAAGGGAATGAGCAGTTCTTC. Complete variable domain (other parts from reference TRBV5-8 and TRBJ2-1): EAGVTQSPTHLIKTRGQQATLRCSPISGHTSVYWYQQALGLGLQFLLWYDEGEERNRGNFPPRFSGRQFPNYSSELNVNALELEDSALYLCASNSRERQGQGNEQFFGPGTRLTVL.